This paragraph reports one T cell receptor (beta chain). The sample belongs to a study of blood T cell repertoires in COVID-19. At the level of the study: PBMCs, B-cell-depleted T cells, or T cells were the source of the cDNA or gDNA that made up the material.

Sequencing was performed with immunoSEQ multiplex PCR; in TCRdb, only in-frame clones are kept and a portion is missing. Altogether roughly 200,000 clones are present, about 86% being singletons, with the ten largest covering roughly 2.9%. The sequenced material came from peripheral blood. This clonotype was obtained from a woman in her 30s with active or convalescent COVID-19.

The CDR3 region is CASSLGPPRAYGYTF. The DNA for the CDR3 is TGTGCCAGCAGCTTGGGCCCCCCCAGGGCCTATGGCTACACCTTC. This chain uses TRBV5-4 with TRBJ1-2; D might be TRBD1 (5 bases). Germline V gene lookup returns CDR1 SGHNT and CDR2 YYREEE (reference sequence). Trimming stripped 0 bases from V and 4 bases from J, with 13 bases between. This CDR3 is 15 amino acids long.